Below are 21 T cell receptor beta chains sequenced from a single sample in a study of blood T cell repertoires in COVID-19. Produced via immunoSEQ multiplex PCR; TCRdb's table is partial and in-frame only. Counted here are roughly 150,000 clones, around 80% occurring once; the ten biggest clones make up 5% to 7%. The source material was PBMCs or T cells enriched from blood (not recorded which). Receptor source: a woman aged 50 to 60 who had recovered from COVID-19.

The rearrangement uses TRBV28 and TRBJ1-2, with TRBD1 matching 10 bases. CDR3 length: 15 amino acids. J lost 8 bases, V lost 6 bases, and 12 bases had no gene match. The V gene's germline CDR1 is MDHEN and CDR2 SYDVKM. CDR3 region: CASRPRDRGILGYTF. The CDR3, as DNA: TGTGCCAGCAGACCTCGGGACAGGGGAATTCTGGGCTACACCTTC.

The count of this clone is one. This rearrangement joins TRBV13 to TRBJ1-2; 10 bases map to TRBD1. V trimming: 5 bases; J trimming: 5 bases; junction bases outside the gene matches: 20. The germline CDR1 and CDR2 sequences are PRHDT and FYEKMQ (reference sequence). The CDR3 runs to 19 residues. The CDR3 region has the DNA TGTGCCAGCAGCCCCGAATTTTTGGGGGTGACAGGGGGCGCGTATGGCTACACCTTC. It yields the protein CASSPEFLGVTGGAYGYTF.

This chain links TRBV5-1 with TRBJ1-1; TRBD1 might be the D (5 bases). The germline CDR1 and CDR2 sequences are SGHRS and YFSETQ. V lost 6 bases to trimming and J lost 0 bases, with 18 bases between them. The CDR3 has 16 residues. The CDR3 nucleotides are TGCGCCAGCAATCCACGCGGTCTGGGGCTGAACACTGAAGCTTTCTTT. It is translated as CASNPRGLGLNTEAFF. Variable domain in full (rest from reference TRBV5-1 and TRBJ1-1): KAGVTQTPRYLIKTRGQQVTLSCSPISGHRSVSWYQQTPGQGLQFLFEYFSETQRNKGNFPGRFSGRQFSNSRSEMNVSTLELGDSALYLCASNPRGLGLNTEAFFGQGTRLTVV.

This clone was seen more than once but under ten times. As DNA, the CDR3 is TGTGCCAGCAGCCAAGATCCAAGCGCGGGGGGATCCTACGAGCAGTACTTC. This gives the protein CASSQDPSAGGSYEQYF. The rearrangement links TRBV4-2 to TRBJ2-7, with 8 bases matching TRBD2. The V segment lost 0 bases and the J segment 1 base; nucleotides outside the gene matches: 8. CDR1 is LGHNA and CDR2 is YNFKEQ in the germline V gene. This CDR3 spans 17 amino acids.

The rearrangement uses TRBV20-1 and TRBJ1-6; perhaps TRBD1 as D (5 bases). The V gene lost 3 bases and the J gene lost 5 bases, with 14 bases spanning the gap. Germline CDR1 DFQATT, CDR2 SNEGSKA (reference sequence). This CDR3 has 15 residues. This CDR3 is CSASDRSLHNSPLHF. In DNA form, the CDR3 reads TGCAGTGCTAGTGACAGATCCCTCCATAATTCACCCCTCCACTTT.

V and J are TRBV19 and TRBJ2-2, with TRBD2 matching over 8 bases. The CDR3 runs 18 residues. The germline CDR1 and CDR2 sequences are LNHDA and SQIVND (reference sequence). V lost 7 bases, J lost 2 bases, and 15 bases stayed unmatched. DNA of the CDR3: TGTGCCAGTACCCTGGCTCGCGGGGGGACTATTAACACCGGGGAGCTGTTTTTT. This gives the protein CASTLARGGTINTGELFF.

CDR3 coding DNA: TGTGCCAGCACCCCCCCCCACAGGGGGATTAACACTGAAGCTTTCTTT. Translating gives CASTPPHRGINTEAFF. The V and J genes are TRBV2 and TRBJ1-1; TRBD1 aligns across 8 bases. The germline V gene encodes CDR1 SNHLY and CDR2 FYNNEI. The CDR3 is 16 amino acids. Trimming removed 7 bases from V and 2 bases from J; junction bases left unmatched: 12.

This chain connects TRBV6-5 to TRBJ1-1; possible D gene TRBD1, 5 bases. From germline, CDR1 is MNHEY and CDR2 SVGAGI. Trimming took 2 bases from V and 1 from J, leaving 14 bases between them. The CDR3 consists of 16 residues. The CDR3 spells CASSYGQGSGNTEAFF. For the CDR3, the DNA is TGTGCCAGCAGTTACGGGCAGGGAAGTGGGAACACTGAAGCTTTCTTT.

This clone has a handful of counts. The chain is built from TRBV1 and TRBJ2-3; the table's D call, TRBD1, has no DNA check behind it. TRBV1 counts as a pseudogene. This CDR3 contains 17 residues. The CDR3 DNA reads TGCACCAGCAGCGACCTTGACGTGGGGGCGAGCACAGATACGCAGTATTTT. Its translation: CTSSDLDVGASTDTQYF.

The sample holds one count of this clone. DNA for the CDR3: TGTGCCAGCAGCGGCGACAGGGCCAAGCAGTACTTC. Protein sequence: CASSGDRAKQYF. The chain links TRBV5-4 to TRBJ2-7; TRBD1 agrees at 7 bases. J was trimmed by 8 bases and V by 4 bases; bases with no gene match: 6. Germline CDR1 is SGHNT and CDR2 is YYREEE (reference sequence). CDR3 length equals 12 residues.

To note about this clone: The same CDR3 can be traced to other DNA sequences in this sample. J is TRBJ1-4 and V is TRBV18, with 10 bases aligning to TRBD1. The CDR3 has 14 amino acids. Germline V lookup: CDR1 KGHSH, CDR2 LQKENI. Trimming cost V 3 bases and J 6 bases; bases outside gene matches: 1. In nucleotides, the CDR3 is TGTGCCAGCTCACCGGGGACAGGGGATGAAAAACTGTTTTTT. This gives the protein CASSPGTGDEKLFF.

The V call is TRBV7-2, the J call TRBJ2-5; D is perhaps TRBD2 (5 bases). The CDR3 extends over 13 amino acids. V shed 1 base and J shed 3 bases, with 6 bases lying between them. Germline CDR1 reads SGHTA; CDR2 reads FQGNSA. Here the CDR3 DNA reads TGTGCCAGCAGCTTAGAAGCGGAAGAGACCCAGTACTTC. Protein product: CASSLEAEETQYF.

This clone was counted a few times. This chain connects TRBV13 to TRBJ1-2, with no clear D. The CDR3 has 13 residues. Germline lookup yields CDR1 PRHDT and CDR2 FYEKMQ (reference sequence). V lost 5 bases to trimming and J lost 7 bases, with 14 bases between them. CDR3 protein: CASSPRGEPGYTF. CDR3 coding DNA: TGTGCCAGCAGCCCCCGCGGAGAGCCTGGCTACACCTTC.

J is TRBJ2-5 and V is TRBV5-1; 9 bases align to TRBD2. Germline trimming cut 0 bases from V and 4 bases from J; bases unmatched to any gene: 1. CDR1 and CDR2 (germline): SGHRS, YFSETQ. The CDR3 is 14 amino acids. CDR3 coding DNA: TGCGCCAGCAGCTTGGCAGCGGGGGGAGAGACCCAGTACTTC. Its translation is CASSLAAGGETQYF. The whole variable domain, filled in from reference TRBV5-1 and TRBJ2-5, reads KAGVTQTPRYLIKTRGQQVTLSCSPISGHRSVSWYQQTPGQGLQFLFEYFSETQRNKGNFPGRFSGRQFSNSRSEMNVSTLELGDSALYLCASSLAAGGETQYFGPGTRLLVL.

CDR3 protein: CSASSEVWQNYGYTF. The DNA of the CDR3 is TGCAGTGCTAGTTCCGAAGTTTGGCAAAACTATGGCTACACCTTC. The chain has TRBV20-1 and TRBJ1-2, with no clear D. CDR1 and CDR2 from the germline V gene are DFQATT and SNEGSKA (reference sequence). V lost 3 bases to trimming and J lost 2 bases, with 16 bases between them. This CDR3 is built from 15 residues.

The gene calls are TRBV9 and TRBJ1-5; 7 bases agree with TRBD1. The CDR3 has 16 residues. V shed 4 bases, J shed 6 bases, and the junction held 13 bases outside the gene matches. From germline, CDR1 is SGDLS and CDR2 YYNGEE. The CDR3 DNA is TGTGCCAGCAGCTCAGGAGGGGGCGGACCCAGTCAGCCCCAGCATTTT. Protein sequence: CASSSGGGGPSQPQHF.

This clone is a singleton in its sample. This CDR3 reads CASSLSGAQETQYF. In DNA form, the CDR3 reads TGTGCCAGCAGCCTAAGCGGGGCCCAAGAGACCCAGTACTTC. The chain couples TRBV7-9 to TRBJ2-5; 7 positions agree with TRBD2. Germline loops: CDR1 SEHNR, CDR2 FQNEAQ (reference sequence). This CDR3 has 14 residues. The V segment lost 5 bases and the J segment 1 base; nucleotides outside the gene matches: 4.

This sequence joins TRBV5-6 and TRBJ2-5; perhaps TRBD1 as D (6 bases). The CDR3 spans 13 residues. Germline CDR1 SGHDT, CDR2 YYEEEE. Deletions cut 4 bases from V and 2 bases from J, with 9 bases between. The CDR3 loop is CASSRTVQETQYF. CDR3 bases: TGTGCCAGCAGCAGGACAGTACAAGAGACCCAGTACTTC.

The chain combines TRBV7-9 with TRBJ1-1; D not resolved. The CDR3 runs to 13 residues. The germline gives CDR1 SEHNR, CDR2 FQNEAQ (reference sequence). The V end lost 8 bases, the J end lost 2 bases, and 12 bases lay between the germline ends. The CDR3 DNA sequence: TGTGCCAGCCAAATGGCCGTCAACACTGAAGCTTTCTTT. Protein product: CASQMAVNTEAFF.

The chain links TRBV5-1 to TRBJ1-1, with 7 positions matching TRBD1. Trimming cost V 6 bases and J 6 bases; bases outside gene matches: 11. Per the germline V gene, CDR1 is SGHRS and CDR2 is YFSETQ. The CDR3 consists of 14 residues. The CDR3 bases are TGCGCCAGCACGACAGGGACCTTGTATGCTGAAGCTTTCTTT. Translating gives CASTTGTLYAEAFF.

The gene calls are TRBV28 and TRBJ1-1; the D is unclear. The V gene's germline CDR1 is MDHEN and CDR2 SYDVKM. Trimming took off 5 bases at V and 7 bases at J, with 14 bases between the two ends. The CDR3 has 13 amino acids. This CDR3 is CASSQQTALEAFF. For the CDR3, the DNA is TGTGCCAGCAGTCAACAGACGGCTCTTGAAGCTTTCTTT.